The entry that follows covers one T cell receptor beta chain sequence. The data were obtained in a study of technical replicates of blood from several donors. Trimming took 10 bases from V and 3 from J; bases not matched to a gene: 4. Germline-derived CDR1 and CDR2 are ENHRY and SYGVKD. The CDR3 sequence is 14 residues long. The method was immunoSEQ multiplex PCR; TCRdb's version includes in-frame clones alone and lacks a portion of them. The profile shows tens of thousands of clones, approximately 92% of them singletons. The clonotype comes from a human donor in good health. Specimen: T cells isolated from PBMCs. The genes are TRBV10-3 and TRBJ2-1; TRBD2 matches at 12 bases. The CDR3 coding sequence is TGTGCCACCCGACTAGCGGGGGACTACAATGAGCAGTTCTTC. Protein: CATRLAGDYNEQFF.